This T cell receptor beta chain comes out of a study of blood T cell repertoires in COVID-19. Whole-study context: Spain, Italy and the United States supplied samples that represented acute and convalescent COVID-19. T cells, B-cell-depleted T cells, or PBMCs provided the cDNA or gDNA that served as material.

J lost 7 bases, V lost 4 bases, and 7 bases had no gene match. Germline CDR1 is SGHAT and CDR2 is FQNNGV. CDR3 length: 15 amino acids. Original data processing: Nucleated cell number was recorded as an estimate derived from reference gene primer amplification. The assay was immunoSEQ multiplex PCR, and TCRdb's table has in-frame clones only and misses some. The V and J calls and clone size were taken over from that table, and D and trimming were inferred from the DNA. The sample lists about 190,000 clones, approximately 86% seen once, with approximately 1.1% in the top ten. Sample: peripheral blood. The source of this sequence is a man aged 25-40 years with acute or convalescent COVID-19. This chain joins TRBV11-2 and TRBJ1-6; 7 bases align to TRBD1. In DNA, the CDR3 is TGTGCCAGCAGCTACCCTGGGACAGTCAATTCACCCCTCCACTTT. This translates into CASSYPGTVNSPLHF.